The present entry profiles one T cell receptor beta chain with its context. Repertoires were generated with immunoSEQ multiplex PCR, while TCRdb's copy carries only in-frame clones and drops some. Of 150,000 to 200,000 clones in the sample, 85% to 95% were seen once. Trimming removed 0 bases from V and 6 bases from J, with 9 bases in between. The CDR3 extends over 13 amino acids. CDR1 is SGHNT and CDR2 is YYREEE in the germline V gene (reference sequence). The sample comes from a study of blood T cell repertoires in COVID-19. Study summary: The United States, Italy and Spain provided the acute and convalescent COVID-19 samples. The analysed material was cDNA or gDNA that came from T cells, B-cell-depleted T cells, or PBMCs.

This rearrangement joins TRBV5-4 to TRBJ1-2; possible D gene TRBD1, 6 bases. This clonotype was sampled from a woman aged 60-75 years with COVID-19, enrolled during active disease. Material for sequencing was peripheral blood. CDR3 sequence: CASSLVSGDGYTF. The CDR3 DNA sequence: TGTGCCAGCAGCTTGGTGTCAGGGGATGGCTACACCTTC.